This T cell receptor (beta chain) was captured in a study of control samples from healthy donors and cancer patients. The CDR3 is made up of 14 amino acids. CDR1 and CDR2 (germline): SNHLY, FYNNEI. With 6 bases clipped from V and 3 bases from J, the junction kept 8 bases outside the gene matches. Here immunoSEQ multiplex PCR was the method, and the copy in TCRdb shows in-frame clones only, minus some. Here the sample spans about 160,000 clones, approximately 93% being singletons. This clonotype was sampled from a man aged 18-30 years in good health. The specimen was blood. This rearrangement joins TRBV2 to TRBJ2-7; 7 bases agree with TRBD1. The CDR3 coding sequence is TGTGCCAGCAGCGGGGACAGAGATAACTACGAGCAGTACTTC. It is translated as CASSGDRDNYEQYF.